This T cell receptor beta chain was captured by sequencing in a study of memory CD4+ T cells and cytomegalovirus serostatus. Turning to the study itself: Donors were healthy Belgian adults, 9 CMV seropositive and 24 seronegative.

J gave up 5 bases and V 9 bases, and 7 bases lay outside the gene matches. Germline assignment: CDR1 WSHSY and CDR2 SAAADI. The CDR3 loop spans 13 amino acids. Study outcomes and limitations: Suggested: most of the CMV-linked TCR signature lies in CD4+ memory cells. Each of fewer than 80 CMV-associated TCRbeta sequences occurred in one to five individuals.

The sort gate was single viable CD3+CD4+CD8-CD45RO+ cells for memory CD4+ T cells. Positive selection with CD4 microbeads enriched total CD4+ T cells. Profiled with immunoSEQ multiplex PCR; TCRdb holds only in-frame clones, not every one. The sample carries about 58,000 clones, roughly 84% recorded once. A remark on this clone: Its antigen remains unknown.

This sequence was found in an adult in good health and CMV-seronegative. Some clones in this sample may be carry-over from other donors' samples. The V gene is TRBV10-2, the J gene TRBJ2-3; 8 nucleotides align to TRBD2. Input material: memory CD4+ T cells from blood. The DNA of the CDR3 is TGCGCCAGTGTCGGGAGGGCGGGAGATACGCAGTATTTT. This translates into CASVGRAGDTQYF.